These 32 T cell receptor beta chains came from one sample sequenced in a study of T cell changes during pregnancy in multiple sclerosis. The repertoire was sequenced with immunoSEQ multiplex PCR; TCRdb's copy has only in-frame clones and lacks some. The sample includes 91,000 or so clones, around 93% of them seen just once. Sequenced here: peripheral blood, sampled after pregnancy. The receptors come from a female donor with multiple sclerosis, enrolled in a pregnancy study.

The chain employs TRBV19 and TRBJ2-2, with D unresolved. The CDR3 consists of 12 residues. CDR1 is LNHDA and CDR2 is SQIVND in the germline V gene (reference sequence). Trimming pared 3 bases from V and 5 bases from J, leaving 4 bases between. CDR3 sequence (DNA): TGTGCCAGTAGTATCGGGACCGGGGAGCTGTTTTTT. This sequence encodes CASSIGTGELFF.

The V gene is TRBV10-1, the J gene TRBJ2-1, with 7 positions matching TRBD1. The germline CDR1 and CDR2 sequences are WNHNN and SYGVQD (reference sequence). The CDR3 has 14 residues. The V and J ends lost 10 bases and 8 bases, in that order; junction bases with no gene match: 14. CDR3 nucleotide sequence: TGCGCCACTCCGACAGGGTCGAACACCGATGAGCAGTTCTTC. Translated, it gives CATPTGSNTDEQFF.

This chain links TRBV15 with TRBJ1-1, with D unclear. The CDR3 is made up of 16 amino acids. V lost 1 base and J 4 bases, leaving 16 bases between the germline ends. CDR1 is LNHNV, CDR2 YYDKDF, per germline (reference sequence). The CDR3 DNA reads as TGTGCCACCAGCAGAGGACCGGGGTCGGTGGGCACTGAAGCTTTCTTT. The encoded protein is CATSRGPGSVGTEAFF. Variable domain in full (rest from reference TRBV15 and TRBJ1-1): DAMVIQNPRYQVTQFGKPVTLSCSQTLNHNVMYWYQQKSSQAPKLLFHYYDKDFNNEADTPDNFQSRRPNTSFCFLDIRSPGLGDTAMYLCATSRGPGSVGTEAFFGQGTRLTVV.

The CDR3 sequence is CASSRQRTGKESNQPQHF. In DNA form, the CDR3 reads TGTGCCAGCAGCCGACAACGGACAGGGAAGGAGAGCAATCAGCCCCAGCATTTT. The chain employs TRBV7-8 and TRBJ1-5; 8 bases are a match to TRBD1. J gave up 1 base and V 5 bases, and 13 bases lay outside the gene matches. This CDR3 has 18 residues. Germline CDR1 is SGHVS and CDR2 is FQNEAQ. Complete variable domain (other parts from reference TRBV7-8 and TRBJ1-5): GAGVSQSPRYKVAKRGQDVALRCDPISGHVSLFWYQQALGQGPEFLTYFQNEAQLDKSGLPSDRFFAERPEGSVSTLKIQRTQQEDSAVYLCASSRQRTGKESNQPQHFGDGTRLSIL.

The chain recombines TRBV27 with TRBJ1-2; 7 bases line up with TRBD1. Germline CDR1 reads MNHEY; CDR2 reads SMNVEV (reference sequence). The J segment lost 5 bases and the V segment lost 5 bases, leaving 8 bases of the junction unmatched. The CDR3 totals 14 residues. CDR3: CASSRGTALYGYTF. The CDR3 DNA reads as TGTGCCAGCAGTCGCGGGACAGCCCTTTATGGCTACACCTTC.

V and J are TRBV27 and TRBJ2-3, with D tentatively TRBD2 (5 bases). Per germline, CDR1 MNHEY and CDR2 SMNVEV (reference sequence). Trimming stripped 5 bases from V and 3 bases from J, with 15 bases between. The CDR3 contains 15 residues. CDR3 DNA sequence: TGTGCCAGCAGTCTACAGCTAACGGGGACAGATACGCAGTATTTT. Residues: CASSLQLTGTDTQYF.

The gene calls are TRBV9 and TRBJ2-1, with 9 positions matching TRBD2. Trimming took 0 bases from V and 0 from J; bases not matched to a gene: 4. Germline CDR1 and CDR2: SGDLS and YYNGEE. The CDR3 has 17 amino acids. The CDR3 region has the DNA TGTGCCAGCAGCGTAGGACTAGCGGTTAGCTCCTACAATGAGCAGTTCTTC. Translating gives CASSVGLAVSSYNEQFF.

The CDR3 reads CASSILAGYNEQFF. The CDR3 nucleotides read TGTGCCAGTAGTATCCTAGCGGGGTACAATGAGCAGTTCTTC. The chain recombines TRBV19 with TRBJ2-1; 9 bases line up with TRBD2. The germline CDR1 and CDR2 sequences are LNHDA and SQIVND (reference sequence). CDR3 size: 14 residues. V dropped 3 bases and J dropped 4; count of bases not matched to a gene: 1.

The rearrangement uses TRBV4-1 and TRBJ1-4, with 11 bases fitting TRBD1. V was pared by 4 bases and J by 6 bases, with 13 bases of the junction left unmatched. Germline assignment: CDR1 MGHRA and CDR2 YSYEKL. CDR3 length: 18 residues. The CDR3 sequence is CASSPRTGGVAWDEKLFF. Here the CDR3 DNA reads TGCGCCAGCAGCCCTCGGACAGGGGGCGTTGCTTGGGATGAAAAACTGTTTTTT.

This chain connects TRBV10-1 to TRBJ2-2, with TRBD2 identical over 12 bases. Germline CDR1 and CDR2: WNHNN and SYGVQD (reference sequence). The CDR3 runs 18 residues. Trimming took 10 bases from V and 0 from J; bases not matched to a gene: 12. CDR3 sequence reads: CATSQLAGGPTNTGELFF. CDR3 coding DNA: TGCGCCACCTCCCAACTAGCGGGAGGCCCGACGAACACCGGGGAGCTGTTTTTT.

The chain uses TRBV6-1 and TRBJ1-2, with D possibly being TRBD1 (6 bases). Trimming took off 5 bases at V and 1 base at J, with 8 bases between the two ends. The CDR3 covers 13 residues. Germline V CDR1 and CDR2: MNHNS, SASEGT. CDR3 coding DNA: TGTGCCAGCAGTAACAGGGTTAACTATGGCTACACCTTC. Its translation is CASSNRVNYGYTF.

The rearrangement joins TRBV29-1 to TRBJ2-1; 7 bases are shared with TRBD2. The V gene end was trimmed by 8 bases and the J gene end by 7 bases; junction bases not matched to a gene: 17. The germline CDR1 and CDR2 sequences are SQVTM and ANQGSEA. The CDR3 has 15 amino acids. The chain's CDR3 is CSSWGGPGWGNEQFF. DNA for the CDR3: TGCAGCTCCTGGGGGGGACCTGGGTGGGGGAATGAGCAGTTCTTC.

The rearrangement links TRBV7-2 to TRBJ1-2; no clear D gene. The CDR3 is 14 residues long. V lost 1 base and J 0 bases, leaving 6 bases between the germline ends. CDR1 and CDR2 (germline): SGHTA, FQGNSA. The CDR3 region is CASSLGEANYGYTF. The CDR3 DNA is TGTGCCAGCAGCTTAGGGGAGGCTAACTATGGCTACACCTTC.

This rearrangement joins TRBV4-3 to TRBJ2-3; 10 bases fit TRBD2. The CDR3 runs 15 residues. V lost 0 bases, J lost 5 bases, and 2 bases stayed unmatched. Germline V gives CDR1 LGHNA, CDR2 YSLEER. The CDR3 DNA reads as TGCGCCAGCAGCCAAGATCAGCGGGGGGGAGATACGCAGTATTTT. The encoded protein is CASSQDQRGGDTQYF.

This sequence joins TRBV5-1 and TRBJ2-3; possible D gene TRBD2, 6 bases. Trimming stripped 4 bases from V and 4 bases from J, with 7 bases between. Germline loops: CDR1 SGHRS, CDR2 YFSETQ. The CDR3 extends over 12 amino acids. This chain's CDR3 is CASSGGADTQYF. The CDR3 coding sequence is TGCGCCAGCAGCGGCGGGGCAGATACGCAGTATTTT.

The rearrangement joins TRBV28 to TRBJ1-5; D is uncertain. Trimming shortened V by 8 bases and J by 7 bases, and 12 bases separated the two germline ends. The CDR3 has 12 amino acids. CDR1 is MDHEN and CDR2 is SYDVKM in the germline V gene. The CDR3, as DNA: TGTGCCAGCCACAGCTCGGGGCAGCCCCAGCATTTT. Its protein product is CASHSSGQPQHF. Together with reference TRBV28 and TRBJ1-5, the CDR3 gives the full variable domain: DVKVTQSSRYLVKRTGEKVFLECVQDMDHENMFWYRQDPGLGLRLIYFSYDVKMKEKGDIPEGYSVSREKKERFSLILESASTNQTSMYLCASHSSGQPQHFGDGTRLSIL.

V is TRBV4-3 and J is TRBJ2-5; 10 bases line up with TRBD2. The J segment lost 5 bases and the V segment lost 3 bases, leaving 6 bases of the junction unmatched. The germline V gene encodes CDR1 LGHNA and CDR2 YSLEER. This CDR3 comprises 15 residues. The CDR3 sequence is CASSHLAGVGETQYF. The CDR3 nucleotides are TGCGCCAGCAGCCATCTAGCGGGAGTGGGGGAGACCCAGTACTTC.

A single count supports this clone. This sequence joins TRBV28 and TRBJ2-1, with D possibly being TRBD1 (6 bases). Trimming left V 6 bases short and J 8 bases short, with 14 bases between. The CDR3 has 13 amino acids. The germline CDR1 and CDR2 sequences are MDHEN and SYDVKM. For the CDR3, the DNA is TGTGCCAGCAGACGACCTAACAGGGATGAGCAGTTCTTC. It codes for CASRRPNRDEQFF.

V is TRBV4-1 and J is TRBJ2-1; 8 bases fit TRBD2. The CDR3 length is 15 residues. CDR1 is MGHRA and CDR2 is YSYEKL in the germline V gene. The J segment lost 8 bases and the V segment lost 4 bases, leaving 10 bases of the junction unmatched. CDR3: CASSLAGGRRDEQFF. The CDR3 DNA reads as TGCGCCAGCAGCCTGGCGGGAGGTCGACGTGATGAGCAGTTCTTC.

The chain links TRBV9 to TRBJ2-3; 8 bases match TRBD2. Trimming cost V 0 bases and J 2 bases; bases outside gene matches: 5. The CDR3 runs 16 residues. Looked up from germline, CDR1 is SGDLS and CDR2 is YYNGEE. The CDR3 reads CASSVDAGGPTDTQYF. The CDR3 coding sequence is TGTGCCAGCAGCGTAGACGCGGGAGGTCCCACAGATACGCAGTATTTT.

This chain uses TRBV27 with TRBJ2-3, with 8 positions matching TRBD2. The CDR3 consists of 15 residues. In germline, CDR1 is MNHEY, CDR2 SMNVEV (reference sequence). After removal of 2 bases from V and 8 bases from J, the junction contained 9 bases not matched to a gene. CDR3 DNA: TGTGCCAGCAGTTTAGCGGGAGGAAGGTTAGGTACGCAGTATTTT. Encoded protein: CASSLAGGRLGTQYF.

The V and J genes are TRBV11-2 and TRBJ2-1; maybe TRBD2 (6 bases). The CDR3 runs 15 residues. V was clipped by 3 bases and J by 10 bases, with 19 bases between them. Germline V lookup: CDR1 SGHAT, CDR2 FQNNGV. The CDR3, as DNA: TGTGCCAGCAGCTTTTCCGCGGGACTTTTAGGGGAGCAGTTCTTC. Protein sequence: CASSFSAGLLGEQFF.

This chain links TRBV5-8 with TRBJ2-1, with TRBD1 matching 9 bases. This CDR3 has 15 amino acids. Germline lookup yields CDR1 SGHTS and CDR2 YDEGEE. The trim removed 3 bases at V and 7 bases at J, leaving 8 bases unmatched. DNA of the CDR3: TGTGCCAGCAGCTGGGACAGGGCGGGAGTGAATGAGCAGTTCTTC. It codes for CASSWDRAGVNEQFF.

The chain uses TRBV25-1 and TRBJ1-1, with 9 bases matching TRBD1. Germline lookup yields CDR1 MGHDK and CDR2 SYGVNS. The CDR3 is 15 residues long. The V gene end was trimmed by 3 bases and the J gene end by 0 bases; junction bases not matched to a gene: 2. The CDR3 nucleotides are TGTGCCAGCAGTGAGACAGGGGGGATGAACACTGAAGCTTTCTTT. Its protein is CASSETGGMNTEAFF.

The rearrangement uses TRBV11-2 and TRBJ2-1; TRBD2 is a possible D gene (5 bases). CDR1 is SGHAT and CDR2 is FQNNGV in the germline V gene. This CDR3 has 13 residues. V lost 7 bases and J 9 bases, leaving 16 bases between the germline ends. DNA for the CDR3: TGTGCCAGCACCACTTTCTGGGCGGGTGAGCAGTTCTTC. Its translation: CASTTFWAGEQFF.

V usage is TRBV10-1 and J usage is TRBJ2-7; D remains ambiguous. Germline V CDR1 and CDR2: WNHNN, SYGVQD (reference sequence). The CDR3 loop spans 11 amino acids. V lost 7 bases and J lost 0, with 4 bases in between. The CDR3 DNA follows: TGCGCCAGCACCCGCTCCTACGAGCAGTACTTC. Translating gives CASTRSYEQYF.

V usage is TRBV30 and J usage is TRBJ1-2; 8 bases are shared with TRBD1. Per germline, CDR1 GTSNPN and CDR2 SVGIG (reference sequence). The ends lost 0 bases at V and 6 bases at J; junction bases unmatched: 12. CDR3 length: 16 residues. The CDR3 coding sequence is TGTGCCTGGAGTGTACTAGACAGGGGCTCCCGAAATGGCTACACCTTC. This translates into CAWSVLDRGSRNGYTF.

The chain joins TRBV9 to TRBJ2-1; maybe TRBD1 (5 bases). The ends were cut back, 3 bases at V and 8 bases at J, with 9 bases in the middle. This CDR3 contains 12 residues. Germline CDR1 SGDLS, CDR2 YYNGEE. The CDR3 region is CASSAGPYEQFF. CDR3 nucleotide sequence: TGTGCCAGCAGCGCAGGGCCCTATGAGCAGTTCTTC.

The genes are TRBV5-1 and TRBJ1-5; 12 nucleotides align to TRBD1. With 2 bases clipped from V and 5 bases from J, the junction kept 2 bases outside the gene matches. The CDR3 loop spans 15 amino acids. Germline lookup yields CDR1 SGHRS and CDR2 YFSETQ. This CDR3 reads CASSLGTGGDQPQHF. The CDR3 DNA sequence: TGCGCCAGCAGCTTAGGGACAGGGGGCGATCAGCCCCAGCATTTT.

The J gene is TRBJ2-7, the V gene TRBV19; 9 nucleotides match TRBD2. V lost 9 bases and J lost 6; bases outside the gene matches: 15. The CDR3 consists of 15 residues. In germline, CDR1 is LNHDA, CDR2 SQIVND (reference sequence). The CDR3 nucleotides are TGTGCCAGCTCCAGGGGGGCTAGCGGGACCGGCGAGCAGTACTTC. Protein sequence: CASSRGASGTGEQYF.

The V call is TRBV5-1, the J call TRBJ2-1; TRBD2 might be the D (5 bases). CDR1 is SGHRS, CDR2 YFSETQ, per germline. This CDR3 region has 13 residues. V was clipped by 4 bases and J by 2 bases, with 7 bases between them. The CDR3 sequence: CASSPGAYNEQFF. In DNA, the CDR3 is TGCGCCAGCAGCCCCGGGGCCTACAATGAGCAGTTCTTC. Looking up the rest from reference TRBV5-1 and TRBJ2-1 gives the full variable domain: KAGVTQTPRYLIKTRGQQVTLSCSPISGHRSVSWYQQTPGQGLQFLFEYFSETQRNKGNFPGRFSGRQFSNSRSEMNVSTLELGDSALYLCASSPGAYNEQFFGPGTRLTVL.

This sequence joins TRBV6-1 and TRBJ1-5, with 8 bases identical to TRBD1. This CDR3 comprises 15 residues. The V and J ends lost 7 bases and 0 bases, in that order; junction bases with no gene match: 5. Looked up from germline, CDR1 is MNHNS and CDR2 is SASEGT. CDR3 protein: CASTTGALSNQPQHF. The DNA for the CDR3 is TGTGCCAGCACGACAGGGGCCCTTAGCAATCAGCCCCAGCATTTT.